What follows is one T cell receptor (beta chain) and its context. The data stem from a study of blood T cell repertoires in COVID-19. Background on the study: Sites across the United States, Italy and Spain contributed samples from acute and convalescent COVID-19. PBMCs, B-cell-depleted T cells, or T cells were the source of the cDNA or gDNA that made up the material.

In the study's own analysis: It was from reference gene primer amplification that nucleated cell counts were estimated. Sequencing was performed with immunoSEQ multiplex PCR; in TCRdb, only in-frame clones are kept and a portion is missing. V and J calls and clone size come straight from that table; D and trimming were deduced from the DNA. The sample includes roughly 210,000 clones, around 89% of them seen just once. The CDR3 has 14 residues. Per germline, CDR1 SGHTA and CDR2 FQGNSA. V lost 5 bases and J 2 bases, leaving 12 bases between the germline ends. The sequence came from a man aged 70-80 years with acute or convalescent COVID-19. V gene TRBV7-2 combines with J gene TRBJ1-1, with D tentatively TRBD1 (5 bases). Sequenced sample: peripheral blood. CDR3 coding DNA: TGTGCCAGCAGCCCCGGAGGGACTAACACTGAAGCTTTCTTT. Translation gives CASSPGGTNTEAFF.